A selection of T cell receptor beta chains follows, all from one sample in a study of blood T cell repertoires in COVID-19. Only in-frame clones appear in the TCRdb table, and some are missing; sequencing was by immunoSEQ multiplex PCR. The sample records over 80,000 clones, approximately 89% being singletons. The source material was peripheral blood. These receptors were taken from a human donor in a cohort sampled during active COVID-19. The CDR3 runs from the conserved cysteine through the conserved F or W. A clone size is listed for some rows: how often the clone was seen (once, few, many), or a class if it is expanded.

J	size	V	CDR3
TRBJ2-7	-	TRBV6-5	CASSYSTGQVVYEQYF
TRBJ2-7	-	TRBV9	CASSPRETSEYEQYF
TRBJ2-3	-	TRBV6-2/TRBV6-3	CASSYADNTLDTDTQYF
TRBJ2-7	once	TRBV18	CASSPDSYEQYF
TRBJ2-7	-	TRBV2	CASRTSGVYEQYF
TRBJ1-1	-	TRBV5-4	CASSLGQGLQRTEAFF
TRBJ1-2	few	TRBV5-1	CASSLYAGGYGDGYTF
TRBJ1-2	few	TRBV28	CASSVGGQLNYGYTF
TRBJ1-1	once	TRBV9	CASSETLTGNTEAFF
TRBJ1-5	-	TRBV27	CARSCGQGNQPQHF
TRBJ2-2	-	TRBV3-1/TRBV3-2	CASTLRGGGNTGELFF
TRBJ1-4	-	TRBV5-4	CASSLDLNRPLLFF
TRBJ2-1	-	TRBV18	CASSPLEDNEQFF
TRBJ2-1	-	TRBV18	CASSPPREGGNEQFF
TRBJ2-5	-	TRBV9	CASSVDWYQETQYF
TRBJ2-1	-	TRBV10-3	CAISESTSGGIEQFF
TRBJ2-7	-	TRBV7-2	CASSPGLAGPAQYF
TRBJ1-5	-	TRBV6-5	CASSQGGSHQPQHF
TRBJ2-2	-	TRBV4-3	CASSQNPRVAGELFF
TRBJ1-4	-	TRBV15	CATSRDASGDREKLFF
TRBJ2-3	-	TRBV13	CASSPLTGMGTDTQYF
TRBJ2-7	-	TRBV4-1	CASSQDLEEWAYEQYF
TRBJ2-3	-	TRBV11-2	CASSPGTSGSTDTQYF
TRBJ2-7	-	TRBV9	CASSAGGSYEQYF
TRBJ2-7	-	TRBV20-1	CSASVPGYLFYEQYF
TRBJ2-7	-	TRBV6-1	CASSEKGIQVAYEQYF
TRBJ2-1	-	TRBV24-1	CATSDSRQLSYNEQFF
TRBJ2-7	few	TRBV2	CASSGYQYEQYF
TRBJ2-7	-	TRBV11-2	CASTGGTEEQYF